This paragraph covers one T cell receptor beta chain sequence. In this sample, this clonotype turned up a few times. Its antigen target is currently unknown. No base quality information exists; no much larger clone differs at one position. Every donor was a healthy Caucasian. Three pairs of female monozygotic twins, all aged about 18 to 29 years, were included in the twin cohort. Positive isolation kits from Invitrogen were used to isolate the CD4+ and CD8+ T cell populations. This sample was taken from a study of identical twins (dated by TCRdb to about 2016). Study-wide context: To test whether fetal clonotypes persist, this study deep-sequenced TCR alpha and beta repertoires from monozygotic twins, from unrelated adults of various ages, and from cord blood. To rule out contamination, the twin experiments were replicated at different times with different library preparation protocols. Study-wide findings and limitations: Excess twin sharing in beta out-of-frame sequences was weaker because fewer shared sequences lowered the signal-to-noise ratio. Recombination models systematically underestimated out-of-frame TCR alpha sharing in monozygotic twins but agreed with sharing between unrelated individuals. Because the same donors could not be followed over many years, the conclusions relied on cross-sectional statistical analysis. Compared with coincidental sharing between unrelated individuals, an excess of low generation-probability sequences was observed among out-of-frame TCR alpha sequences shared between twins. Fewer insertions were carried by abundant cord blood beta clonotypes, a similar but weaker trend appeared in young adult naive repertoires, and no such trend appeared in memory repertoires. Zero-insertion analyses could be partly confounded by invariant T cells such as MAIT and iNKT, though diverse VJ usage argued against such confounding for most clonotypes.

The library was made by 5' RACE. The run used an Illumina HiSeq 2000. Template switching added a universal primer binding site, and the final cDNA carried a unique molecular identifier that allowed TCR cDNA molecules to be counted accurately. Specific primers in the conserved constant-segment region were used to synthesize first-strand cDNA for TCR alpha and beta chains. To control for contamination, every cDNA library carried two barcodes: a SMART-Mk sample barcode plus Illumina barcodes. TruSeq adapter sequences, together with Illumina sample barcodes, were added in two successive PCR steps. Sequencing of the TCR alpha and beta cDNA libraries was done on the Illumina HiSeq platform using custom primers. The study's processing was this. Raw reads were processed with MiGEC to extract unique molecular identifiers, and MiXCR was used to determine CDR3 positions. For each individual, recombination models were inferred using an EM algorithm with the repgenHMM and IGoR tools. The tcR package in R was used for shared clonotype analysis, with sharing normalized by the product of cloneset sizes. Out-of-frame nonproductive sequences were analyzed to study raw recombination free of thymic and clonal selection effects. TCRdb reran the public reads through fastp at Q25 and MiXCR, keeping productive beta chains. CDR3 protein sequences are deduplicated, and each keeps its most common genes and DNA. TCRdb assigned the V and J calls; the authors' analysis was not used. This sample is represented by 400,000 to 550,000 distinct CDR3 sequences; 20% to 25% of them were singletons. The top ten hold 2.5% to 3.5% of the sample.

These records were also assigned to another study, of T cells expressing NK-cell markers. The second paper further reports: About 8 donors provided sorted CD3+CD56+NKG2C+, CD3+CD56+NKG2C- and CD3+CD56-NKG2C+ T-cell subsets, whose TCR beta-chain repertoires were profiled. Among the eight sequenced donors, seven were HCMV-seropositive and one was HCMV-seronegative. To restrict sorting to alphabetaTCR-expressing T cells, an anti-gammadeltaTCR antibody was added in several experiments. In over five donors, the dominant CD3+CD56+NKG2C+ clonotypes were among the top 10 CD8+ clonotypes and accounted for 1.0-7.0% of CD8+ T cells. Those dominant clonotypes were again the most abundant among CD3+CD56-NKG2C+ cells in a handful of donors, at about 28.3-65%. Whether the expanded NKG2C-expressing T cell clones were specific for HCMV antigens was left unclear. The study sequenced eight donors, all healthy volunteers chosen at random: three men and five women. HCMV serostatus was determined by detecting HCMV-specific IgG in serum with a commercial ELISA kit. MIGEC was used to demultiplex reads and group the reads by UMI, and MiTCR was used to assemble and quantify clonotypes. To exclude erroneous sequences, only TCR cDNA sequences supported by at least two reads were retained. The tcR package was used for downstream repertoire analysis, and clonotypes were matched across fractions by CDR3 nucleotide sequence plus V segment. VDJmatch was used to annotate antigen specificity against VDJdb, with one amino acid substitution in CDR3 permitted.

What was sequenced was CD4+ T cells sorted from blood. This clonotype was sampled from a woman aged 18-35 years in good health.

The nucleotide sequence is given as TGTGCCAGCAGGGGCGGACTAGCGGGAGAAAGGGGGCAGTTCTTC. Its translation is CASRGGLAGERGQFF. The chain uses TRBV21-1 and TRBJ2-1; the table's D call, TRBD2, has no DNA check behind it. TRBV21-1 is a recognized pseudogene. Measured from the cysteine to the phenylalanine, the CDR3 is 15 residues long. Only CDR3 DNA is held: 45 bases, read in frame from base 1.